This T cell receptor (beta chain) was identified during a study of a mutant IDH1 vaccine in newly diagnosed glioma. On the study more broadly: There were eight vaccinations for patients, given in weeks 1, 3, 5, 7, 11, 15, 19 and 23. Treatment recipients were approximately 62% male and around 38% female, and their mean age was roughly 40 years. Beforehand, treatment had been radiotherapy, temozolomide, or both; the majority received both.

Note on this clone: The target antigen is unknown.

The method was immunoSEQ multiplex PCR; TCRdb's version includes in-frame clones alone and lacks a portion of them. The repertoire holds about 54,000 clones, with over 70% as singletons. The sample's time point: week 5, during vaccination. The investigators gave 300 ug of mutant IDH1 20-mer peptide in each vaccine dose, together with topical imiquimod. Material: PBMCs, obtained from a glioma patient whose treatment included an IDH1 peptide vaccine. This clonotype originated in a young man with glioma.

This CDR3 reads CASRGLAGYNEQFF. The CDR3 DNA reads as TGTGCCAGCAGAGGACTAGCGGGATACAATGAGCAGTTCTTC. The chain uses TRBV2 and TRBJ2-1, with 12 bases identical to TRBD2. This CDR3 comprises 14 residues. Germline CDR1 and CDR2: SNHLY and FYNNEI. V shed 6 bases and J 4 bases; nucleotides not matched to a gene: 1.